The following is a T cell receptor (beta chain) sequence with its context. The data originate from a study of blood T cell repertoires in COVID-19. The CDR3 is 14 amino acids. Trimming removed 2 bases from V and 10 bases from J; junction bases left unmatched: 6. Germline-derived CDR1 and CDR2 are MNHEY and SMNVEV (reference sequence). Sequenced by immunoSEQ multiplex PCR; TCRdb stores in-frame clones only, minus some. The table has 200,000 to 250,000 clones, under 90% seen once; the top ten hold 15% to 20%. The sample taken for sequencing was peripheral blood. V usage is TRBV27 and J usage is TRBJ1-4; 8 bases match TRBD1. This receptor was taken from a woman at least 80 years old with active or convalescent COVID-19. CDR3 in DNA: TGTGCCAGCAGTTTAACGGACAGGGACACAAAACTGTTTTTT. It translates to CASSLTDRDTKLFF.